One and the same sample provided the 12 T cell receptor beta chains below, sequenced in a study of cytomegalovirus exposure and HLA in healthy donors (dated by TCRdb to about 2017). The library was generated by the immunoSEQ multiplex PCR assay. A mixture of 60 forward primers for TCR Vbeta segments and 13 reverse primers for TCR Jbeta segments was used in the multiplex PCR. TCRdb holds this immuneACCESS table with in-frame rearrangements only. Some clones are missing; in checked studies, unresolved V genes explain under half, and the rest has no known cause. The sample table gives approximately 170,000 clones. Jointly, the top ten make up 0.79% of the sample. The sequenced sample consisted of PBMCs. All receptors come from a woman under 30 in good health and CMV-seropositive.

The chain employs TRBV4-2 and TRBJ1-5; 10 bases fit TRBD1. The J segment lost 7 bases and the V segment lost 0 bases, leaving 9 bases of the junction unmatched. Germline V gene sequence: CDR1 LGHNA, CDR2 YNFKEQ. This CDR3 region has 17 residues. In DNA, the CDR3 is TGTGCCAGCAGCCAAGATGGCCAGACAGGGGGCGGACAGCCCCAGCATTTT. This encodes CASSQDGQTGGGQPQHF.

The chain has TRBV7-6 and TRBJ1-1, with D hard to call. The V gene's germline CDR1 is SGHVS and CDR2 FNYEAQ. The CDR3 spans 14 residues. V was cut by 1 base and J by 2 bases, with 8 bases left in between. CDR3 coding DNA: TGTGCCAGCAGCTTAGGCCGGGAAAACACTGAAGCTTTCTTT. Translation: CASSLGRENTEAFF.

The chain combines TRBV18 with TRBJ2-3; TRBD2 is a possible D gene (5 bases). The germline V and J ends were trimmed by 6 bases and 6 bases, with 19 bases remaining between them. Germline V gives CDR1 KGHSH, CDR2 LQKENI. This CDR3 spans 15 amino acids. CDR3 region: CASSLGGQRRDTQYF. For the CDR3, the DNA is TGTGCCAGCTCCCTAGGAGGCCAGCGGAGGGATACGCAGTATTTT.

J is TRBJ1-1 and V is TRBV15, with D unresolved. The ends were cut back, 9 bases at V and 0 bases at J, with 11 bases in the middle. CDR3 size: 13 residues. CDR1 and CDR2 (germline): LNHNV, YYDKDF (reference sequence). The CDR3: CATGITVNTEAFF. The CDR3 region has the DNA TGTGCCACGGGCATAACAGTGAACACTGAAGCTTTCTTT.

This chain uses TRBV10-3 with TRBJ2-1; D perhaps matches TRBD2 (5 bases). The V end lost 2 bases, the J end lost 3 bases, and 11 bases lay between the germline ends. The V gene's germline CDR1 is ENHRY and CDR2 SYGVKD. The CDR3 is made up of 15 amino acids. The CDR3 DNA is TGTGCCATCAGTGAGCTCAGCGGCCGCTACAATGAGCAGTTCTTC. Encoded protein: CAISELSGRYNEQFF.

The chain has TRBV2 and TRBJ1-1, with TRBD1 matching over 10 bases. Germline CDR1 SNHLY, CDR2 FYNNEI. The V gene end was trimmed by 5 bases and the J gene end by 3 bases; junction bases not matched to a gene: 3. The CDR3 is 14 amino acids. CDR3 amino acids: CASSSTGGDTEAFF. The DNA for the CDR3 is TGTGCCAGCAGTTCGACAGGGGGCGACACTGAAGCTTTCTTT.

V gene TRBV5-6 combines with J gene TRBJ1-4, with D maybe TRBD1 (5 bases). The CDR3 extends over 15 amino acids. Trimming removed 2 bases at V and 8 bases at J, with 16 bases between. Germline V gives CDR1 SGHDT, CDR2 YYEEEE. The CDR3 is CASSFGGLGNEKLFF. Written as DNA, the CDR3 is TGTGCCAGCAGCTTCGGGGGACTGGGGAACGAAAAACTGTTTTTT. Using reference TRBV5-6 and TRBJ1-4 for the parts outside the CDR3, the full variable domain is DAGVTQSPTHLIKTRGQQVTLRCSPKSGHDTVSWYQQALGQGPQFIFQYYEEEERQRGNFPDRFSGHQFPNYSSELNVNALLLGDSALYLCASSFGGLGNEKLFFGSGTQLSVL.

The chain uses TRBV15 and TRBJ2-3; 8 nucleotides match TRBD2. After removal of 8 bases from V and 7 bases from J, the junction contained 11 bases not matched to a gene. The CDR3 sequence is 14 residues long. Germline V CDR1 and CDR2: LNHNV, YYDKDF (reference sequence). The CDR3 here is CATETSGSRYTQYF. For the CDR3, the DNA is TGTGCCACCGAAACTAGCGGCTCGCGGTATACGCAGTATTTT.

The rearrangement joins TRBV7-2 to TRBJ2-1; D unresolved. Germline assignment: CDR1 SGHTA and CDR2 FQGNSA. The CDR3 has 18 amino acids. V lost 4 bases, J lost 0 bases, and 19 bases lay in between. CDR3 residues: CASSSPRSSGGSYNEQFF. The CDR3, as DNA: TGTGCCAGCAGCTCACCTCGGTCCTCCGGTGGCTCCTACAATGAGCAGTTCTTC.

The chain joins TRBV4-1 to TRBJ1-4; D possibly corresponds to TRBD1 (5 bases). CDR3 length: 15 residues. Between the trimmed V and J ends, which lost 1 base and 3 bases, there was a span of 9 bases. Per germline, CDR1 MGHRA and CDR2 YSYEKL. Written as DNA, the CDR3 is TGCGCCAGCAGCCAAGGCGCAGGGTCTAATGAAAAACTGTTTTTT. Amino acid sequence: CASSQGAGSNEKLFF.

Here the CDR3 reads CASGRTGITDTQYF. The CDR3 DNA reads TGTGCCAGCGGAAGGACAGGGATCACAGATACGCAGTATTTT. The chain recombines TRBV2 with TRBJ2-3, with 8 bases identical to TRBD1. Per the germline V gene, CDR1 is SNHLY and CDR2 is FYNNEI. The CDR3 spans 14 residues. Trimming removed 8 bases from V and 2 bases from J; junction bases left unmatched: 6.

The genes are TRBV4-1 and TRBJ2-7; perhaps TRBD2 as D (6 bases). V was shortened by 0 bases and J by 6 bases, with 18 bases between the two germline ends. This CDR3 has 16 amino acids. Looked up from germline, CDR1 is MGHRA and CDR2 is YSYEKL. The DNA of the CDR3 is TGCGCCAGCAGCCAAGAGGGGCCTAGCGTTCCTGGCGAGCAGTACTTC. Amino acid sequence: CASSQEGPSVPGEQYF.